Listed here are 12 T cell receptor beta chains from one sample, sequenced in a study of blood T cells in healthy people across ages. For the second PCR, which ran for about 7 to 11 cycles, a sample-barcoded 5' primer and a J-beta primer mix were used. One entry per CDR3 protein, called by TCRdb with MiXCR from the 5' RACE reads. The sample lists hundreds of thousands of distinct CDR3 sequences, over 45% occurring once. Sequencing input: blood. The receptor set was obtained from a young man in good health.

This sequence joins TRBV11-2 and TRBJ2-1; D not certain. Trimming removed 1 base from V and 8 bases from J, with 6 bases in between. This CDR3 contains 12 residues. Looked up from germline, CDR1 is SGHAT and CDR2 is FQNNGV. CDR3 protein: CASSLGSYEQFF. CDR3 DNA: TGTGCCAGCAGCTTAGGCTCCTATGAGCAGTTCTTC.

This clonotype appeared a few times. This rearrangement joins TRBV7-2 to TRBJ2-4, with D possibly being TRBD1 (5 bases). Germline CDR1 and CDR2: SGHTA and FQGNSA. Trimming removed 2 bases from V and 5 bases from J, with 7 bases in between. The CDR3 has 13 residues. The CDR3 bases are TGTGCCAGCAGCTTAAACAGGCAAAACATTCAGTACTTC. Amino acid sequence: CASSLNRQNIQYF.

This chain connects TRBV13 to TRBJ2-1, with D unclear. The germline gives CDR1 PRHDT, CDR2 FYEKMQ (reference sequence). CDR3 length: 12 residues. V lost 5 bases, J lost 7 bases, and 9 bases lay in between. The CDR3, as DNA: TGTGCCAGCAGCCCGTACCTGAATGAGCAGTTCTTC. Translating it yields CASSPYLNEQFF.

This clonotype has only a few counts. The chain is built from TRBV5-1 and TRBJ2-4, with D perhaps matching TRBD2 (5 bases). Trimming left V 0 bases short and J 6 bases short, with 13 bases between. Per the germline V gene, CDR1 is SGHRS and CDR2 is YFSETQ. The CDR3 sequence is 15 residues long. CDR3 sequence reads: CASSLAGVGGNIQYF. CDR3 in DNA: TGCGCCAGCAGCTTGGCCGGGGTCGGCGGAAACATTCAGTACTTC.

The chain is built from TRBV7-2 and TRBJ2-7; a weak D match, TRBD2 (5 bases). Trimming removed 2 bases at V and 6 bases at J, with 11 bases between. Looked up from germline, CDR1 is SGHTA and CDR2 is FQGNSA. CDR3 length equals 13 residues. DNA for the CDR3: TGTGCCAGCAGCTTAAGCCTAGCCTTCGAGCAGTACTTC. Protein: CASSLSLAFEQYF.

This clonotype came up a few times. The CDR3 DNA reads as TGCAGTGCCGCCGGGTCCTCCTACGAGCAGTACTTC. It encodes CSAAGSSYEQYF. This sequence joins TRBV20-1 and TRBJ2-7; D unclear. CDR3 length equals 12 residues. Germline loops: CDR1 DFQATT, CDR2 SNEGSKA (reference sequence). Trimming cost V 6 bases and J 0 bases, with 9 bases left between them.

The rearrangement uses TRBV2 and TRBJ2-7; no clear D gene. The V end was cut by 3 bases, the J end by 2 bases, with 17 bases between. Germline-derived CDR1 and CDR2 are SNHLY and FYNNEI. The CDR3 length is 16 residues. CDR3 sequence reads: CASSDPSRFGTYEQYF. The DNA for the CDR3 is TGTGCCAGCAGTGACCCAAGCCGGTTTGGGACCTACGAGCAGTACTTC. Together with reference TRBV2 and TRBJ2-7, the CDR3 gives the full variable domain: EPEVTQTPSHQVTQMGQEVILRCVPISNHLYFYWYRQILGQKVEFLVSFYNNEISEKSEIFDDQFSVERPDGSNFTLKIRSTKLEDSAMYFCASSDPSRFGTYEQYFGPGTRLTVT.

This clonotype was found a few times. This rearrangement joins TRBV6-2 or TRBV6-3 to TRBJ2-7; 14 nucleotides agree with TRBD2. Losses at the gene ends were 8 bases for V and 1 base for J; bases not matched to a gene: 10. The CDR3 spans 17 residues. CDR1 and CDR2 from the germline V gene are MNHEY and SVGEGT. The CDR3 here is CASRSRGLAGGSYEQYF. Written as DNA, the CDR3 is TGTGCCAGCCGTTCCCGAGGACTAGCGGGAGGATCCTACGAGCAGTACTTC.

Regarding this clonotype: A read error may produce the germline difference seen at one junction end. The chain couples TRBV7-2 to TRBJ2-1; D is perhaps TRBD2 (5 bases). The CDR3 runs 14 residues. Looked up from germline, CDR1 is SGHTA and CDR2 is FQGNSA. The CDR3 is CASSPLTGYNGQFF. The CDR3 DNA sequence: TGTGCCAGCAGCCCCCTCACGGGGTACAATGGGCAGTTCTTC.

The chain recombines TRBV6-5 with TRBJ2-1, with 12 bases that match TRBD2. The germline V gene encodes CDR1 MNHEY and CDR2 SVGAGI. The CDR3 extends over 17 amino acids. The J segment lost 6 bases and the V segment lost 2 bases, leaving 8 bases of the junction unmatched. CDR3 region: CASSYAPSGRAGNEQFF. Written as DNA, the CDR3 is TGTGCCAGCAGTTACGCTCCTAGCGGGAGGGCGGGCAATGAGCAGTTCTTC.

The J gene is TRBJ2-7, the V gene TRBV5-5; 7 bases fit TRBD2. The germline gives CDR1 SGHKS, CDR2 YYEKEE (reference sequence). The CDR3 is 13 amino acids. V shed 4 bases, J shed 9 bases, and the junction held 10 bases outside the gene matches. In DNA form, the CDR3 reads TGTGCCAGCAGCAACGGACCAGCGGGACGGCAGTACTTC. Residues: CASSNGPAGRQYF.

Remarks on this clonotype: A read error may explain this, as a much larger clone is one base away. The J gene is TRBJ2-4, the V gene TRBV20-1; TRBD1 is a possible D gene (7 bases). V lost 5 bases to trimming and J lost 8 bases, with 13 bases between them. Per the germline V gene, CDR1 is DFQATT and CDR2 is SNEGSKA (reference sequence). The CDR3 contains 12 residues. DNA for the CDR3: TGCAGTGCTGCGGGACAGCTAGACATTCAGTACTTC. It codes for CSAAGQLDIQYF.